This passage covers 25 T cell receptor beta chains from one sample sequenced in a study of CD8 T cells in ankylosing spondylitis. Via MiXCR, TCRdb re-called the 5' RACE reads, giving one row per CDR3 protein. The sample carries some 350,000 distinct CDR3 sequences, approximately 14% recorded once. Material for sequencing was blood, either unsorted or a sorted T cell fraction (not recorded which). These receptors were obtained from a male donor with ankylosing spondylitis or in good health (not recorded which).

This clonotype was found a few times. This rearrangement joins TRBV10-3 to TRBJ2-1; D unresolved. CDR1 is ENHRY and CDR2 is SYGVKD in the germline V gene. Trimming took 3 bases from V and 4 from J, leaving 7 bases between them. There are 13 residues in the CDR3. CDR3 residues: CAISDAPYNEQFF. DNA for the CDR3: TGTGCCATCAGTGACGCCCCTTACAATGAGCAGTTCTTC.

This clonotype was recorded a few times. The CDR3 is CASSLAGNLAKNIQYF. The CDR3 nucleotides are TGTGCCAGCAGCCTAGCGGGGAACTTAGCCAAAAACATTCAGTACTTC. V gene TRBV3-1 combines with J gene TRBJ2-4; TRBD2 aligns across 8 bases. Germline values: CDR1 LGHDT, CDR2 YNNKEL (reference sequence). The CDR3 spans 16 residues. V lost 4 bases to trimming and J lost 0 bases; unmatched junction nucleotides: 5.

The sample holds a few counts of this clonotype. CDR3 bases: TGTGCCAGCAAGGTAGACAGGCCTATGAACACTGAAGCTTTCTTT. This codes for CASKVDRPMNTEAFF. The chain links TRBV6-1 to TRBJ1-1; D perhaps matches TRBD1 (6 bases). Deletions cut 7 bases from V and 0 bases from J, with 15 bases between. Per germline, CDR1 MNHNS and CDR2 SASEGT. The CDR3 consists of 15 residues.

The chain carries TRBV2 and TRBJ2-2; D tentatively fits TRBD1 or TRBD2 (5 bases each). This CDR3 contains 16 residues. The V gene lost 6 bases and the J gene lost 5 bases, with 19 bases spanning the gap. Germline V gene lookup returns CDR1 SNHLY and CDR2 FYNNEI. The CDR3 loop is CASRREGPNLTGELFF. CDR3 DNA sequence: TGTGCCAGCAGGAGAGAGGGGCCGAATCTAACCGGGGAGCTGTTTTTT.

There are many counts of this clonotype. The chain has TRBV3-1 and TRBJ1-1, with D unresolved. The CDR3 runs 14 residues. V was cut by 4 bases and J by 8 bases, with 17 bases left in between. Germline loops: CDR1 LGHDT, CDR2 YNNKEL (reference sequence). CDR3 in amino acids: CASSPPHKGAEAFF. The DNA for the CDR3 is TGTGCCAGCAGCCCGCCCCACAAGGGCGCCGAAGCTTTCTTT.

This clonotype has a handful of counts. The rearrangement joins TRBV20-1 to TRBJ2-5, with 12 bases that match TRBD2. Germline CDR1 DFQATT, CDR2 SNEGSKA (reference sequence). The CDR3 runs 15 residues. The ends lost 5 bases at V and 1 base at J; junction bases unmatched: 5. CDR3 DNA sequence: TGCAGTGCTGGAAGACTAGCGGGAGTCCAAGAGACCCAGTACTTC. Protein sequence: CSAGRLAGVQETQYF.

This clonotype was seen more than once but under ten times. The gene calls are TRBV20-1 and TRBJ1-2; D is undetermined. This CDR3 comprises 15 residues. V was cut by 0 bases and J by 0 bases, with 11 bases left in between. Germline-derived CDR1 and CDR2 are DFQATT and SNEGSKA (reference sequence). The CDR3 nucleotides read TGCAGTGCTAGAGATCTATCCCAAGCTAACTATGGCTACACCTTC. The encoded protein is CSARDLSQANYGYTF.

This clonotype was counted a few times. V and J are TRBV20-1 and TRBJ1-6; 8 positions match TRBD1. The ends lost 3 bases at V and 8 bases at J; junction bases unmatched: 6. The CDR3 is 14 amino acids. The V gene's germline CDR1 is DFQATT and CDR2 SNEGSKA (reference sequence). In nucleotides, the CDR3 is TGCAGTGCTAGGGGTCGACAGGGGTATTCACCCCTCCACTTT. It translates to CSARGRQGYSPLHF.

This clonotype came up a few times. The V gene is TRBV20-1, the J gene TRBJ2-7; the match to TRBD2 covers 9 bases. Trimming removed 4 bases from V and 7 bases from J; junction bases left unmatched: 11. The CDR3 contains 14 residues. CDR1 DFQATT and CDR2 SNEGSKA come from the germline V gene (reference sequence). The CDR3 loop reads CSAKSGSGSPEQYF. Written as DNA, the CDR3 is TGCAGTGCTAAAAGTGGTAGCGGGAGCCCAGAGCAGTACTTC.

In this sample, this clonotype turned up a few times. V and J are TRBV19 and TRBJ1-2, with TRBD1 as a possible D gene (6 bases). This CDR3 region has 14 residues. CDR1 is LNHDA, CDR2 SQIVND, per germline (reference sequence). V was trimmed by 7 bases and J by 7 bases, leaving 19 bases between them. In DNA, the CDR3 is TGTGCCAGTACCTTCTTGGGGGGGCCCGCTGGCTACACCTTC. Residues: CASTFLGGPAGYTF.

The J gene is TRBJ1-3, the V gene TRBV12-3 or TRBV12-4; D gene ambiguous. The CDR3 contains 13 residues. The V end was cut by 6 bases, the J end by 7 bases, with 13 bases between. This CDR3 reads CASSPPGLNTIYF. The CDR3, as DNA: TGTGCCAGCAGCCCCCCCGGACTTAACACCATATATTTT.

The rearrangement links TRBV20-1 to TRBJ1-1, with 7 bases fitting TRBD1. The length of the CDR3 is 13 residues. Germline lookup yields CDR1 DFQATT and CDR2 SNEGSKA (reference sequence). V lost 3 bases to trimming and J lost 4 bases; unmatched junction nucleotides: 5. The CDR3 region is CSARGTASTEAFF. The CDR3 region has the DNA TGCAGTGCTAGGGGGACAGCTAGCACTGAAGCTTTCTTT.

Ten or more counts support this clonotype. V usage is TRBV10-3 and J usage is TRBJ2-5; no clear D gene. Germline loops: CDR1 ENHRY, CDR2 SYGVKD. The V end lost 2 bases, the J end lost 5 bases, and 9 bases lay between the germline ends. The CDR3 extends over 13 amino acids. The CDR3 is CAISENVYETQYF. The CDR3 DNA follows: TGTGCCATCAGTGAGAATGTGTACGAGACCCAGTACTTC.

This clonotype appeared once. The V gene is TRBV27, the J gene TRBJ2-1, with D maybe TRBD2 (6 bases). Germline V lookup: CDR1 MNHEY, CDR2 SMNVEV (reference sequence). V shed 2 bases and J shed 3 bases, with 23 bases lying between them. The CDR3 is 19 residues long. The CDR3 loop is CASSLRGDWGFEIYNEQFF. The CDR3 DNA reads as TGTGCCAGCAGTTTACGTGGGGACTGGGGATTCGAAATCTACAATGAGCAGTTCTTC.

Only a few counts were recorded for this clonotype. This rearrangement joins TRBV4-1 to TRBJ1-2, with a possible D match to TRBD1 (5 bases). Germline lookup yields CDR1 MGHRA and CDR2 YSYEKL. The CDR3 consists of 15 residues. The V gene lost 0 bases and the J gene lost 1 base, with 9 bases spanning the gap. This CDR3 reads CASSQEGGGNYGYTF. CDR3 DNA: TGCGCCAGCAGCCAAGAGGGGGGAGGTAACTATGGCTACACCTTC.

The rearrangement links TRBV10-3 to TRBJ1-2; D gene uncertain. Germline assignment: CDR1 ENHRY and CDR2 SYGVKD. The CDR3 runs to 15 residues. Trimming took off 0 bases at V and 4 bases at J, with 12 bases between the two ends. The CDR3 region has the DNA TGTGCCATCAGTGAGTCTGCGGCAGGTTCCTATGGCTACACCTTC. Translated, it gives CAISESAAGSYGYTF.

This chain joins TRBV4-2 and TRBJ2-2; 7 bases line up with TRBD1. The CDR3 covers 17 residues. Germline V lookup: CDR1 LGHNA, CDR2 YNFKEQ. The V and J ends lost 4 bases and 6 bases, in that order; junction bases with no gene match: 14. The CDR3 nucleotides are TGTGCCAGCAGCCCACTCTCCGGGACAGAAACGTCCGGGGAGCTGTTTTTT. This gives the protein CASSPLSGTETSGELFF.

This clonotype has more than one count but fewer than ten. The chain uses TRBV6-2 or TRBV6-3 and TRBJ2-2, with D unclear. V was trimmed by 4 bases and J by 12 bases, leaving 24 bases between them. The germline V gene has CDR1 MNHEY and CDR2 SVGEGT. The CDR3 consists of 16 residues. The CDR3 DNA follows: TGTGCCAGCAGTTCCCCGGACCGAGTCTCGTTAAATAAGCTGTTTTTT. It yields the protein CASSSPDRVSLNKLFF.

This clonotype was counted only a few times. The chain is built from TRBV11-2 and TRBJ2-3; 15 positions agree with TRBD2. Germline trimming cut 4 bases from V and 6 bases from J; bases unmatched to any gene: 2. The germline CDR1 and CDR2 sequences are SGHAT and FQNNGV. The CDR3 is 15 amino acids. Written as DNA, the CDR3 is TGTGCCAGCAGCTACGGACTAGCGGGGGGGGATACGCAGTATTTT. Protein sequence: CASSYGLAGGDTQYF.

A few counts support this clonotype. The genes are TRBV7-2 and TRBJ2-1; the D is unclear. The CDR3 contains 13 residues. V lost 5 bases and J 1 base, leaving 6 bases between the germline ends. Germline CDR1 SGHTA, CDR2 FQGNSA. CDR3 sequence: CASSAGSYNEQFF. Here the CDR3 DNA reads TGTGCCAGCAGCGCCGGTTCCTACAATGAGCAGTTCTTC. Full variable domain (rest looked up from reference TRBV7-2 and TRBJ2-1): GAGVSQSPSNKVTEKGKDVELRCDPISGHTALYWYRQSLGQGLEFLIYFQGNSAPDKSGLPSDRFSAERTGGSVSTLTIQRTQQEDSAVYLCASSAGSYNEQFFGPGTRLTVL.

This chain's CDR3 is CASSLGGYGGTEAFF. Written as DNA, the CDR3 is TGTGCCAGCAGCTTAGGGGGATATGGGGGGACTGAAGCTTTCTTT. The chain recombines TRBV7-9 with TRBJ1-1; D is possibly TRBD1 (5 bases). The CDR3 totals 15 residues. The germline V gene has CDR1 SEHNR and CDR2 FQNEAQ (reference sequence). V was cut by 1 base and J by 5 bases, with 14 bases left in between. Full variable domain (rest looked up from reference TRBV7-9 and TRBJ1-1): DTGVSQNPRHKITKRGQNVTFRCDPISEHNRLYWYRQTLGQGPEFLTYFQNEAQLEKSRLLSDRFSAERPKGSFSTLEIQRTEQGDSAMYLCASSLGGYGGTEAFFGQGTRLTVV.

This clonotype was picked up a small number of times. In DNA, the CDR3 is TGCGCCAGCAGCTTGGAACTAGCGGGAGCGGGTGAGCAGTTCTTC. It yields the protein CASSLELAGAGEQFF. V is TRBV5-1 and J is TRBJ2-1; 11 nucleotides align to TRBD2. There are 15 residues in the CDR3. Trimming removed 0 bases from V and 9 bases from J; junction bases left unmatched: 5. Germline assignment: CDR1 SGHRS and CDR2 YFSETQ.

In this sample, this clonotype turned up many times. The genes are TRBV5-1 and TRBJ2-1, with a possible D match to TRBD1 (6 bases). The CDR3 is made up of 15 amino acids. Germline V lookup: CDR1 SGHRS, CDR2 YFSETQ. The V gene lost 1 base and the J gene lost 1 base, with 9 bases spanning the gap. The CDR3 DNA reads TGCGCCAGCAGCTTGTCCGGGACATCCTACAATGAGCAGTTCTTC. Translating it yields CASSLSGTSYNEQFF.

In its sample, this clonotype was seen a few times. V is TRBV6-1 and J is TRBJ2-3; 8 bases align to TRBD1. V shed 5 bases, J shed 0 bases, and the junction held 1 base outside the gene matches. The CDR3 runs to 14 residues. In germline, CDR1 is MNHNS, CDR2 SASEGT. The CDR3 is CASSRTGSTDTQYF. In DNA, the CDR3 is TGTGCCAGCAGTCGGACAGGGAGCACAGATACGCAGTATTTT.

The V and J genes are TRBV3-1 and TRBJ1-1; D gene ambiguous. V was pared by 1 base and J by 4 bases, with 7 bases between. The germline gives CDR1 LGHDT, CDR2 YNNKEL (reference sequence). This CDR3 region has 13 residues. CDR3 DNA sequence: TGTGCCAGCAGCCAAGGGTTGAGCACTGAAGCTTTCTTT. Translation: CASSQGLSTEAFF. The full variable domain, with the rest looked up from reference TRBV3-1 and TRBJ1-1, is DTAVSQTPKYLVTQMGNDKSIKCEQNLGHDTMYWYKQDSKKFLKIMFSYNNKELIINETVPNRFSPKSPDKAHLNLHINSLELGDSAVYFCASSQGLSTEAFFGQGTRLTVV.